The 7 T cell receptor beta chains below come from one sample, sequenced in a study of blood T cell repertoires in COVID-19. The data were produced by immunoSEQ multiplex PCR, yet TCRdb's version contains in-frame clones alone and is incomplete. The top ten hold about 1.5% of the sample, which has hundreds of thousands of clones, about 88% seen once. The sequenced sample was PBMCs or T cells enriched from blood (not recorded which). The receptors shown here come from a woman aged 18-29 years who had been exposed to COVID-19.

The V call is TRBV2, the J call TRBJ1-4; 9 bases fit TRBD1. After removal of 6 bases from V and 8 bases from J, the junction contained 7 bases not matched to a gene. Germline V gene data show CDR1 as SNHLY and CDR2 as FYNNEI. The CDR3 has 14 amino acids. This chain's CDR3 is CASRQGAVGEKLFF. For the CDR3, the DNA is TGTGCCAGCAGACAGGGGGCGGTTGGGGAAAAACTGTTTTTT.

The chain joins TRBV7-8 to TRBJ2-1; 8 bases agree with TRBD2. Germline assignment: CDR1 SGHVS and CDR2 FQNEAQ. The CDR3 covers 15 residues. Unmatched junction bases numbered 4, after V lost 1 base and J lost 5 bases. The CDR3 region is CASSLGLANNNEQFF. CDR3 sequence (DNA): TGTGCCAGCAGCTTAGGACTAGCGAACAACAATGAGCAGTTCTTC.

The J gene is TRBJ1-5, the V gene TRBV10-2; 7 bases are a match to TRBD1. The length of the CDR3 is 13 residues. J lost 1 base, V lost 8 bases, and 2 bases had no gene match. Germline values: CDR1 WSHSY, CDR2 SAAADI. In DNA form, the CDR3 reads TGCGCCAGCCCACAGGGGAGCAATCAGCCCCAGCATTTT. Its protein product is CASPQGSNQPQHF.

The chain links TRBV4-3 to TRBJ1-2; 10 nucleotides match TRBD1. With 4 bases clipped from V and 7 bases from J, the junction kept 15 bases outside the gene matches. Germline CDR1 reads LGHNA; CDR2 reads YSLEER. The CDR3 covers 17 residues. The CDR3 coding sequence is TGCGCCAGCAGCCTAGGTCCGCGGGGACAGGGGAACGCTGGCTACACCTTC. This sequence encodes CASSLGPRGQGNAGYTF.

The chain's CDR3 is CASSRSTGAGNTIYF. The DNA of the CDR3 is TGTGCCAGCAGCAGATCCACAGGGGCTGGAAACACCATATATTTT. The J gene is TRBJ1-3, the V gene TRBV13; 7 bases align to TRBD1. CDR3 size: 15 residues. Germline trimming cut 5 bases from V and 2 bases from J; bases unmatched to any gene: 6. The V gene's germline CDR1 is PRHDT and CDR2 FYEKMQ (reference sequence).

V gene TRBV9 combines with J gene TRBJ1-2, with 10 bases matching TRBD1. This CDR3 contains 14 residues. J gave up 4 bases and V 4 bases, and 4 bases lay outside the gene matches. Germline V lookup: CDR1 SGDLS, CDR2 YYNGEE. The CDR3 nucleotides read TGTGCCAGCAGCCTCGGGACAGGGGCCTATGGCTACACCTTC. Protein: CASSLGTGAYGYTF.

The V and J genes are TRBV6-2 or TRBV6-3 and TRBJ2-5; 7 bases agree with TRBD2. CDR3 length: 16 amino acids. The ends lost 3 bases at V and 2 bases at J; junction bases unmatched: 9. The germline V gene encodes CDR1 MNHEY and CDR2 SVGEGT. The CDR3, as DNA: TGTGCCAGCAGTTATAGGTGGGGGGGAATACAAGAGACCCAGTACTTC. This sequence encodes CASSYRWGGIQETQYF.